The 24 T cell receptor beta chains below all came from one sample that was sequenced in a study of blood T cell repertoires in COVID-19. The data were produced by immunoSEQ multiplex PCR, yet TCRdb's version contains in-frame clones alone and is incomplete. The repertoire consists of 75,000 to 100,000 clones, with roughly nine tenths occurring once and the leading ten covering 5% to 6.5%. Sequencing used peripheral blood. The receptors were sampled from a man aged 60-69 years with acute or convalescent COVID-19.

The CDR3 DNA reads as TGTGCCAGCAGCCAAGAAAGAACAGGGAATTCACCCCTCCACTTT. Its translation: CASSQERTGNSPLHF. The V and J genes are TRBV3-1 (or the pseudogene TRBV3-2) and TRBJ1-6, with D possibly matching TRBD1 (6 bases). Trimming removed 0 bases from V and 7 bases from J, with 10 bases in between. Looked up from germline, CDR1 is LGHDT and CDR2 is YNNKEL (reference sequence). This CDR3 region has 15 residues.

The rearrangement links TRBV25-1 to TRBJ1-2; D gene ambiguous. Per germline, CDR1 MGHDK and CDR2 SYGVNS. Deletions cut 0 bases from V and 2 bases from J, with 7 bases between. The CDR3 contains 14 residues. For the CDR3, the DNA is TGTGCCAGCAGTGAATACGGTTACAACTATGGCTACACCTTC. This sequence encodes CASSEYGYNYGYTF.

V gene TRBV5-5 combines with J gene TRBJ1-5; no firm D call. Germline V gene sequence: CDR1 SGHKS, CDR2 YYEKEE (reference sequence). The germline V and J ends were trimmed by 0 bases and 0 bases, with 13 bases remaining between them. This CDR3 has 17 residues. CDR3: CASSLAIRGDSNQPQHF. CDR3 coding DNA: TGTGCCAGCAGCTTGGCCATACGGGGAGATAGCAATCAGCCCCAGCATTTT.

The chain uses TRBV15 and TRBJ2-4; 7 nucleotides agree with TRBD2. The CDR3 is made up of 17 amino acids. With V trimmed by 1 base and J by 5 bases, 11 bases remained unmatched. The germline gives CDR1 LNHNV, CDR2 YYDKDF (reference sequence). CDR3 loop: CATSRVGDYKMENIQYF. The CDR3 DNA reads TGTGCCACCAGCAGAGTTGGGGACTACAAGATGGAAAACATTCAGTACTTC.

In its sample, this clone was seen once. V and J are TRBV9 and TRBJ1-4; 7 nucleotides line up with TRBD1. The germline V gene has CDR1 SGDLS and CDR2 YYNGEE. The CDR3 spans 15 residues. The V and J ends lost 0 bases and 4 bases, in that order; junction bases with no gene match: 3. In DNA form, the CDR3 reads TGTGCCAGCAGCGTAGGGGGACAGCATAATGAAAAACTGTTTTTT. It codes for CASSVGGQHNEKLFF. Using reference TRBV9 and TRBJ1-4 for the parts outside the CDR3, the full variable domain is DSGVTQTPKHLITATGQRVTLRCSPRSGDLSVYWYQQSLDQGLQFLIQYYNGEERAKGNILERFSAQQFPDLHSELNLSSLELGDSALYFCASSVGGQHNEKLFFGSGTQLSVL.

This clone showed up just once. The genes are TRBV11-2 and TRBJ1-2, with TRBD1 as a possible D gene (6 bases). The germline CDR1 and CDR2 sequences are SGHAT and FQNNGV. V was shortened by 0 bases and J by 4 bases, with 12 bases between the two germline ends. The CDR3 is made up of 15 amino acids. The CDR3 DNA reads TGTGCCAGCAGCTTAGATCCAGGGGCGATCTATGGCTACACCTTC. This sequence encodes CASSLDPGAIYGYTF.

The chain has TRBV7-2 and TRBJ2-3, with D possibly matching TRBD2 (7 bases). V lost 5 bases to trimming and J lost 6 bases, with 18 bases between them. Germline V gene data show CDR1 as SGHTA and CDR2 as FQGNSA. CDR3 size: 15 residues. The CDR3: CASSLGGGRVDTQYF. The CDR3 region has the DNA TGTGCCAGCAGCCTTGGGGGGGGCCGGGTGGATACGCAGTATTTT. Complete variable domain (other parts from reference TRBV7-2 and TRBJ2-3): GAGVSQSPSNKVTEKGKDVELRCDPISGHTALYWYRQSLGQGLEFLIYFQGNSAPDKSGLPSDRFSAERTGGSVSTLTIQRTQQEDSAVYLCASSLGGGRVDTQYFGPGTRLTVL.

The V and J genes are TRBV9 and TRBJ2-3; 9 positions agree with TRBD1. The CDR3 loop spans 15 amino acids. V lost 5 bases and J lost 1; bases outside the gene matches: 5. CDR1 and CDR2 from the germline V gene are SGDLS and YYNGEE. The CDR3 DNA is TGTGCCAGCAGAAAGGGGACAGGGCGCACAGATACGCAGTATTTT. Protein: CASRKGTGRTDTQYF.

The rearrangement joins TRBV19 to TRBJ1-1, with D possibly matching TRBD1 (5 bases). CDR1 is LNHDA and CDR2 is SQIVND in the germline V gene (reference sequence). CDR3 length: 14 residues. With 6 bases removed from V and 4 bases from J, the gap between germline ends came to 15 bases. CDR3 protein: CASRETELATEAFF. CDR3 nucleotides: TGTGCCAGTAGGGAGACAGAGTTGGCCACTGAAGCTTTCTTT.

V is TRBV18 and J is TRBJ1-6; TRBD1 is a possible D gene (5 bases). CDR1 is KGHSH, CDR2 LQKENI, per germline. V lost 2 bases, J lost 7 bases, and 15 bases lay in between. This CDR3 comprises 16 residues. The CDR3 region has the DNA TGTGCCAGCTCACCATCCGGGTTTTCAGGGAATTCACCCCTCCACTTT. Translation gives CASSPSGFSGNSPLHF.

V and J are TRBV25-1 and TRBJ1-2; maybe TRBD1 (5 bases). Trimming removed 4 bases from V and 4 bases from J, with 10 bases in between. Germline values: CDR1 MGHDK, CDR2 SYGVNS. The CDR3 is 13 residues long. This CDR3 is CASSAGGSYGYTF. CDR3 in DNA: TGTGCCAGCAGTGCCGGGGGTTCCTATGGCTACACCTTC.

The chain combines TRBV6-4 with TRBJ1-3; no firm D call. The CDR3 contains 12 residues. CDR1 and CDR2 from the germline V gene are MRHNA and SNTAGT. CDR3 residues: CATQLRFGTIYF. The CDR3 bases are TGTGCTACTCAACTCAGGTTCGGCACCATATATTTT.

The rearrangement uses TRBV5-1 and TRBJ1-3, with a tentative D call TRBD1 (6 bases). Germline lookup yields CDR1 SGHRS and CDR2 YFSETQ. There are 15 residues in the CDR3. V lost 4 bases to trimming and J lost 0 bases, with 11 bases between them. The CDR3: CASSPPDSSGNTIYF. In DNA, the CDR3 is TGCGCCAGCAGCCCACCGGACAGCTCTGGAAACACCATATATTTT.

The chain is built from TRBV30 and TRBJ1-2; 7 positions match TRBD1. CDR3 size: 13 residues. The germline gives CDR1 GTSNPN, CDR2 SVGIG (reference sequence). The junction had 6 bases not matched to a gene; V was cut back by 3 bases and J by 5 bases. The CDR3 loop is CAWSRTGGYGYTF. The CDR3 region has the DNA TGTGCCTGGAGCAGGACAGGAGGGTATGGCTACACCTTC.

This clone was seen more than once but under ten times. This chain links TRBV5-6 with TRBJ2-7; 7 positions match TRBD2. Trimming at V came to 3 bases and at J to 2 bases, leaving 11 bases not matched to a gene. From germline, CDR1 is SGHDT and CDR2 YYEEEE. This CDR3 contains 16 residues. In nucleotides, the CDR3 is TGTGCCAGCAGCTCATGGGGGACTACGCTAGCCTACGAGCAGTACTTC. It translates to CASSSWGTTLAYEQYF.

This chain connects TRBV5-1 to TRBJ1-1, with TRBD1 as a possible D gene (6 bases). In germline, CDR1 is SGHRS, CDR2 YFSETQ. Trimming stripped 4 bases from V and 2 bases from J, with 18 bases between. This CDR3 region has 16 residues. The CDR3 DNA follows: TGCGCCAGCAGCCACGAGGCACAGGGCGCCAACACTGAAGCTTTCTTT. This codes for CASSHEAQGANTEAFF.

This chain joins TRBV25-1 and TRBJ2-5; TRBD2 might be the D (7 bases). The V end was cut by 6 bases, the J end by 1 base, with 15 bases between. Germline V gene sequence: CDR1 MGHDK, CDR2 SYGVNS. CDR3 size: 15 residues. The CDR3 region is CASRRGGGPQETQYF. CDR3 coding DNA: TGTGCCAGCAGAAGAGGGGGGGGTCCCCAAGAGACCCAGTACTTC. The full variable domain, its missing parts supplied by reference TRBV25-1 and TRBJ2-5, is EADIYQTPRYLVIGTGKKITLECSQTMGHDKMYWYQQDPGMELHLIHYSYGVNSTEKGDLSSESTVSRIRTEHFPLTLESARPSHTSQYLCASRRGGGPQETQYFGPGTRLLVL.

The chain couples TRBV30 to TRBJ2-2; tentatively, D is TRBD1 (7 bases). This CDR3 spans 17 amino acids. Germline V gene sequence: CDR1 GTSNPN, CDR2 SVGIG (reference sequence). V lost 0 bases, J lost 2 bases, and 16 bases lay in between. This chain's CDR3 is CAWSVEEGALNTGELFF. CDR3 in DNA: TGTGCCTGGAGTGTAGAGGAGGGGGCGCTTAACACCGGGGAGCTGTTTTTT.

The table lists this clone with a few counts. The chain combines TRBV6-5 with TRBJ1-2; the match to TRBD1 covers 7 bases. This CDR3 contains 15 residues. V shed 0 bases, J shed 7 bases, and the junction held 8 bases outside the gene matches. Germline CDR1 and CDR2: MNHEY and SVGAGI. The CDR3 coding sequence is TGTGCCAGCAGTTACTCGGCGACAGGGCTCGGTGGCTACACCTTC. It codes for CASSYSATGLGGYTF.

This clone was recorded only once. The V call is TRBV3-1 (or the pseudogene TRBV3-2), the J call TRBJ1-1; 7 bases agree with TRBD1. Per germline, CDR1 LGHDT and CDR2 YNNKEL (reference sequence). The trim removed 4 bases at V and 11 bases at J, leaving 16 bases unmatched. This CDR3 region has 15 residues. CDR3 nucleotides: TGTGCCAGCAGCCCACCGGGACAGAGAGGGATACGGGCTTTCTTT. Translated: CASSPPGQRGIRAFF.

The chain combines TRBV27 with TRBJ1-1; D is possibly TRBD1 (5 bases). The length of the CDR3 is 16 residues. Germline V lookup: CDR1 MNHEY, CDR2 SMNVEV (reference sequence). V lost 5 bases to trimming and J lost 0 bases, with 16 bases between them. The CDR3 region is CASSDDGGVMNTEAFF. CDR3 sequence (DNA): TGTGCCAGCAGTGACGATGGGGGGGTCATGAACACTGAAGCTTTCTTT.

The V and J genes are TRBV4-3 and TRBJ1-2; 12 nucleotides match TRBD1. CDR1 is LGHNA, CDR2 YSLEER, per germline. V dropped 1 base and J dropped 7; count of bases not matched to a gene: 10. The length of the CDR3 is 17 residues. CDR3 coding DNA: TGCGCCAGCAGCCAAGGCCCCCGGGACAGGGGGCCGCGTGGCTACACCTTC. This codes for CASSQGPRDRGPRGYTF.

The chain carries TRBV5-1 and TRBJ2-1, with 8 positions matching TRBD1. This CDR3 spans 16 amino acids. Germline V gives CDR1 SGHRS, CDR2 YFSETQ. V dropped 3 bases and J dropped 0; count of bases not matched to a gene: 5. This chain's CDR3 is CASSSTGGVSYNEQFF. For the CDR3, the DNA is TGCGCCAGCAGCTCCACAGGGGGTGTCTCCTACAATGAGCAGTTCTTC.

The rearrangement links TRBV6-5 to TRBJ1-2, with D unresolved. The CDR3 contains 13 residues. The V end was cut by 6 bases, the J end by 3 bases, with 11 bases between. Germline V lookup: CDR1 MNHEY, CDR2 SVGAGI. The CDR3 DNA is TGTGCCAGCAGCCCGTCCCCCCACTATGGCTACACCTTC. Encoded protein: CASSPSPHYGYTF.